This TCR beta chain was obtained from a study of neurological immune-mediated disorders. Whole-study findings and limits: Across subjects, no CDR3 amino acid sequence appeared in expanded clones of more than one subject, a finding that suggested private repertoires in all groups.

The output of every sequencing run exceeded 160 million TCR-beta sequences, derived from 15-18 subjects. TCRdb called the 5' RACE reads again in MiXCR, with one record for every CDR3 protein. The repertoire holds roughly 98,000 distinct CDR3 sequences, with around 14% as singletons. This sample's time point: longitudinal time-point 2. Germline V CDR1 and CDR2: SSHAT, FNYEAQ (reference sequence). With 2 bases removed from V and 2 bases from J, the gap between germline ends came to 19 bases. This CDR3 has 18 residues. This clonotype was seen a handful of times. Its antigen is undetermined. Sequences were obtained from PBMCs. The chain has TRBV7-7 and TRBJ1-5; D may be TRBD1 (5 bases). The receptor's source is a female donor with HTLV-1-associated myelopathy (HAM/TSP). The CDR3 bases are TGTGCCAGCAGCTTATCGGACATACACACGGGTGGCAATCAGCCCCAGCATTTT. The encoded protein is CASSLSDIHTGGNQPQHF.